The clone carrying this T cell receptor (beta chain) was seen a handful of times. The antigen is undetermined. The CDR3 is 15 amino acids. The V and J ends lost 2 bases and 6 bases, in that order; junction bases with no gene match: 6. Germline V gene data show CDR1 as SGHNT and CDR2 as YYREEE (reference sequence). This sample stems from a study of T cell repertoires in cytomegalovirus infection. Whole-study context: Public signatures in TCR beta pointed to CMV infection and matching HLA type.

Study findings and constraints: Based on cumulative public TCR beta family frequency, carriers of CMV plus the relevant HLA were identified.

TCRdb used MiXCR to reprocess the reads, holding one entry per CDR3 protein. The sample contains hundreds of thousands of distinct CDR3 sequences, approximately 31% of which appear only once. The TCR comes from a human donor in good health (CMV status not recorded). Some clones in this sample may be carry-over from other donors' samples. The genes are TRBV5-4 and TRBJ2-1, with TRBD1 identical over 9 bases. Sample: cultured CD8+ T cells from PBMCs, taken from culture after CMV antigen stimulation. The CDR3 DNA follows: TGTGCCAGCAGCTTCAGGACAGGGGTGGTCAATGAGCAGTTCTTC. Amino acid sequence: CASSFRTGVVNEQFF.